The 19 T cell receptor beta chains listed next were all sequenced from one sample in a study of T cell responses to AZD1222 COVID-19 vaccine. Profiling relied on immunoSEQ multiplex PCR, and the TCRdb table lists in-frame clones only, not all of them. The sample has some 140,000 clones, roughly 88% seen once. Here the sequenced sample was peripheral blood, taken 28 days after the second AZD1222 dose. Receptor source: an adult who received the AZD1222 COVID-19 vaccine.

CDR3 DNA sequence: TGTGCCAGCAGTGTGGCTGAAGCTTTCTTT. Translated: CASSVAEAFF. The rearrangement joins TRBV2 to TRBJ1-1, with unresolved D. CDR3 length: 10 residues. Germline V gene data show CDR1 as SNHLY and CDR2 as FYNNEI. The V end was cut by 4 bases, the J end by 6 bases, with 3 bases between.

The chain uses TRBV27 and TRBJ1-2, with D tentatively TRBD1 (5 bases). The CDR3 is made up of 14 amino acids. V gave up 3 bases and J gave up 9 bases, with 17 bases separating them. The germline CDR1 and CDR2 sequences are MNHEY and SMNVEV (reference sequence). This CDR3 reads CASSFDTARGSYTF. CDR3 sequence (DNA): TGTGCCAGCAGTTTCGATACAGCTCGGGGGAGCTACACCTTC.

CDR3 protein: CASTKGDRDQGYGYTF. In DNA form, the CDR3 reads TGTGCCAGCACCAAAGGGGACAGGGACCAGGGCTATGGCTACACCTTC. V is TRBV7-9 and J is TRBJ1-2; 9 bases agree with TRBD1. The germline gives CDR1 SEHNR, CDR2 FQNEAQ (reference sequence). The CDR3 sequence is 16 residues long. Trimming at V came to 7 bases and at J to 4 bases, leaving 13 bases not matched to a gene.

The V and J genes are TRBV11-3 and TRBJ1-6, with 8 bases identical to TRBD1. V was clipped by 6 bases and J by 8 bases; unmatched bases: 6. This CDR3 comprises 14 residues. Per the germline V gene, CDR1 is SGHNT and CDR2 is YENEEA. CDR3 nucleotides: TGTGCCAGCAGTGCAGGACAGGGCGATTCACCCCTCCACTTT. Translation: CASSAGQGDSPLHF.

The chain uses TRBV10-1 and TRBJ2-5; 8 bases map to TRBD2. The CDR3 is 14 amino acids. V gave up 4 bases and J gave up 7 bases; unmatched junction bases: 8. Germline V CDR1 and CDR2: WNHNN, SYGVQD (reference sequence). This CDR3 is CASSAGVREGTQYF. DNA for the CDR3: TGCGCCAGCAGTGCAGGGGTCCGGGAGGGGACCCAGTACTTC.

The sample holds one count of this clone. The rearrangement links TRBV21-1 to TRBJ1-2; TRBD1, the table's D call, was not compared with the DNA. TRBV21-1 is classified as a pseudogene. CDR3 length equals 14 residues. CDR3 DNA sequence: TGTGCCAGCAGCAAACCTGGGCGTGGGTATGGCTACACCTTC. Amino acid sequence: CASSKPGRGYGYTF.

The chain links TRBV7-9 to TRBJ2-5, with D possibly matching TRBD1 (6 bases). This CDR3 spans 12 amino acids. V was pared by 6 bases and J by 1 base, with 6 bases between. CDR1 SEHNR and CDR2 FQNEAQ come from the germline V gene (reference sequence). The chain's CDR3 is CASRTGQETQYF. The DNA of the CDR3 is TGTGCCAGCAGGACAGGCCAAGAGACCCAGTACTTC.

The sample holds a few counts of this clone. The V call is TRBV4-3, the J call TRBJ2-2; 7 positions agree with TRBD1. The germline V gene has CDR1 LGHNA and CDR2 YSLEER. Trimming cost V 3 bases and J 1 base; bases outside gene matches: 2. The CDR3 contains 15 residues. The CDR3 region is CASSHRQGNTGELFF. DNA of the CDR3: TGCGCCAGCAGCCATCGACAGGGGAACACCGGGGAGCTGTTTTTT.

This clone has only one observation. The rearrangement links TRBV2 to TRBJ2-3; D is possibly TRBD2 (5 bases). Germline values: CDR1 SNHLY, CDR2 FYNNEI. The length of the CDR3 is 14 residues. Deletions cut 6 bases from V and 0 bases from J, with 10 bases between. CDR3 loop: CASRSGVSTDTQYF. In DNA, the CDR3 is TGTGCCAGCAGGTCCGGGGTCAGCACAGATACGCAGTATTTT.

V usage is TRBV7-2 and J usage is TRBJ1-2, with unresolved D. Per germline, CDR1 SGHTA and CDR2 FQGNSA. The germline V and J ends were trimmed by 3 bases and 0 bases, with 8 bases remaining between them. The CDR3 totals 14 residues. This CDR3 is CASSLESANYGYTF. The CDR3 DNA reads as TGTGCCAGCAGCTTGGAATCAGCTAACTATGGCTACACCTTC.

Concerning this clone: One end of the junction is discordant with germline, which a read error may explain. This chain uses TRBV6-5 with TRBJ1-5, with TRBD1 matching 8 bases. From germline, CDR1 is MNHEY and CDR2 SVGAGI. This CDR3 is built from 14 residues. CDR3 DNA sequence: TGTGCCAGCAGTTACGACAGGGGCAAACAGCCCCAGCATTTT. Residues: CASSYDRGKQPQHF.

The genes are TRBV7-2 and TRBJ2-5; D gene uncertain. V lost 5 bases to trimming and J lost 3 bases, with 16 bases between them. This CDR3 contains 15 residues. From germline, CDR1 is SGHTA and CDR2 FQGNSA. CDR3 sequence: CASSLDVGWEETQYF. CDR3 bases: TGTGCCAGCAGCCTCGACGTTGGGTGGGAAGAGACCCAGTACTTC.

For the CDR3, the DNA is TGTGCCAGCAGCTTATTGGGGGGGGCTCAGGTCGAGCAGTACTTC. Translation gives CASSLLGGAQVEQYF. This rearrangement joins TRBV7-2 to TRBJ2-7; D possibly corresponds to TRBD2 (7 bases). The germline V and J ends were trimmed by 2 bases and 6 bases, with 17 bases remaining between them. The CDR3 has 15 residues. Germline V gene sequence: CDR1 SGHTA, CDR2 FQGNSA.

In DNA, the CDR3 is TGTGCCAGTAGTACGCAGACAGTGAACTATGGCTACACCTTC. Amino acid sequence: CASSTQTVNYGYTF. J is TRBJ1-2 and V is TRBV19; perhaps TRBD1 as D (5 bases). This CDR3 comprises 14 residues. V was clipped by 4 bases and J by 2 bases, with 11 bases between them. Germline V gene lookup returns CDR1 LNHDA and CDR2 SQIVND (reference sequence).

The CDR3 nucleotides are TGTGCCAGCAGCTTAGCAGGGCAGCCCCAGCATTTT. Residues: CASSLAGQPQHF. The V and J genes are TRBV7-2 and TRBJ1-5, with D unclear. Deletions cut 0 bases from V and 7 bases from J, with 4 bases between. Germline V gene lookup returns CDR1 SGHTA and CDR2 FQGNSA. The CDR3 runs to 12 residues.

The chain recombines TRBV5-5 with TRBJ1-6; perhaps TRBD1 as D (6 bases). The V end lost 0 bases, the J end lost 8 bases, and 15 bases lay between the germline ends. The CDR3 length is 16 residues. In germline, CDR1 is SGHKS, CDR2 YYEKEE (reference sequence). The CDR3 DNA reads TGTGCCAGCAGCTTGGTCCGGGGGGCGCAGGATTCACCCCTCCACTTT. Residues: CASSLVRGAQDSPLHF.

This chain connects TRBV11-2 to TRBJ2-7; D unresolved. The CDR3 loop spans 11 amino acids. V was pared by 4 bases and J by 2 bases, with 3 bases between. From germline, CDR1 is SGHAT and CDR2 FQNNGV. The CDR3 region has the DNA TGTGCCAGCAGCTCCGCCTACGAGCAGTACTTC. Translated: CASSSAYEQYF.

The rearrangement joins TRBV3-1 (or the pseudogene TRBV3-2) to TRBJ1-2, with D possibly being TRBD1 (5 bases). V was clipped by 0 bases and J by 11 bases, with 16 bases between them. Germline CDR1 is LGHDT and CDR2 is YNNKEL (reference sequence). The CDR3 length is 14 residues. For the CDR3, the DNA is TGTGCCAGCAGCCAAGACAATAGCGGCAGGACATACACCTTC. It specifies CASSQDNSGRTYTF.

DNA of the CDR3: TGTGCCAGTAGGCCGGGACAGGACACCTACGAGCAGTACTTC. This codes for CASRPGQDTYEQYF. The V call is TRBV19, the J call TRBJ2-7; TRBD1 matches 8 bases. This CDR3 is 14 amino acids long. Germline V gives CDR1 LNHDA, CDR2 SQIVND (reference sequence). The V and J ends lost 6 bases and 2 bases, in that order; junction bases with no gene match: 6.